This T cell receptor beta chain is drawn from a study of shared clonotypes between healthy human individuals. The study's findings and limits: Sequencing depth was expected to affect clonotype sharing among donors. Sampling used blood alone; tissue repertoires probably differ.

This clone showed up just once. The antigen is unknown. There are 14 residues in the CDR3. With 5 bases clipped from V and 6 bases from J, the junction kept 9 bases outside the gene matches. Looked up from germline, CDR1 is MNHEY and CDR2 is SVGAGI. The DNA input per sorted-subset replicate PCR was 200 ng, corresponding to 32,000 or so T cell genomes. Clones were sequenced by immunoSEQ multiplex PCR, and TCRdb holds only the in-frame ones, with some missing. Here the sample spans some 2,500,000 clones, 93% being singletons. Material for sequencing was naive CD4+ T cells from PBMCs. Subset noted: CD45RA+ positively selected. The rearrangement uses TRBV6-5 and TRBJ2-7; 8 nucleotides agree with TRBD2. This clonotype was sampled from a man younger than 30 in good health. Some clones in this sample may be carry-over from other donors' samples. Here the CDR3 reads CASSRTGGKAEQYF. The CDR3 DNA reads TGTGCCAGCAGTAGGACGGGAGGGAAAGCCGAGCAGTACTTC.